These T cell receptor beta chains were read from a single sample in a study of T cells in localized non-small cell lung cancer. Produced via immunoSEQ multiplex PCR; TCRdb's table is partial and in-frame only. The table has more than 2,500 clones, around 29% seen once; the top ten hold roughly an eighth. The source material was lung tumor tissue, sampled before any cancer treatment. Source of these receptors: a woman aged 40-70 years with stage I lung adenocarcinoma. Each CDR3 is given with its conserved first and last residue. A D gene is named only where the DNA matches it firmly. The size of a clone is reported for some rows only, either as once, few or many, or as a class for expanded clones.

CDR3nt	CDR3aa	abundance	j_gene	len	d_gene	v_gene
TGTGCCAGCAGCCAAGTTTTATCAGGACCTCAGCCCCAGCATTTT	CASSQVLSGPQPQHF	NA	TRBJ1-5	15	NA	TRBV7-2
TGCGCCAGCAGCTTGGGCCGAGGACATCACCTCAACAATGAGCAGTTCTTC	CASSLGRGHHLNNEQFF	NA	TRBJ2-1	17	NA	TRBV5-1
TGTGCCAGCTCCCCGGGGACAGGGCACGCAGATACGCAGTATTTT	CASSPGTGHADTQYF	NA	TRBJ2-3	15	TRBD1	TRBV18
TGTGCCAGCAGTTTCACAGGGGGCCCCTATGGCTACACCTTC	CASSFTGGPYGYTF	medium-sized	TRBJ1-2	14	TRBD1	TRBV28
TGTGCCAGCAGTTTATGGGGCCGGTTGTCGAACACTGAAGCTTTCTTT	CASSLWGRLSNTEAFF	NA	TRBJ1-1	16	NA	TRBV6-8
TGTGCCAGCAGCGCTCTGTCTAGACAGCTGTATGGCTACACCTTC	CASSALSRQLYGYTF	few	TRBJ1-2	15	NA	TRBV11-3
TGTGCCAGCAAACAGGGAGTAAACACTGAAGCTTTCTTT	CASKQGVNTEAFF	NA	TRBJ1-1	13	NA	TRBV6-8
TGTGCCACCAGCCGTGGAGGGCGAGGATCTGGAAACACCATATATTTT	CATSRGGRGSGNTIYF	NA	TRBJ1-3	16	NA	TRBV15
TGTGCCAGCAGCTTGGGAGGGAGCAGCAATCAGCCCCAGCATTTT	CASSLGGSSNQPQHF	NA	TRBJ1-5	15	NA	TRBV11-3
TGCGCCAGCAGCTTTTCGGGACAGGGGGCCTACGAGCAGTACTTC	CASSFSGQGAYEQYF	NA	TRBJ2-7	15	TRBD1	TRBV5-1
TGTGCCAGCTGGGGACAGGGATTATCCTACGAGCAGTACTTC	CASWGQGLSYEQYF	NA	TRBJ2-7	14	TRBD1	TRBV12-5
TGCGCCAGCAGCCCCGCCGCAGTACCGTCCTACGAGCAGTACTTC	CASSPAAVPSYEQYF	few	TRBJ2-7	15	NA	TRBV5-1
TGTGCCGGCACAGGGTTTAAGGTCCCTGAAGCTTTCTTT	CAGTGFKVPEAFF	NA	TRBJ1-1	13	NA	TRBV14
TGTGCCAGCAGTCGTGGGACGGGCTACGAGCAGTACTTC	CASSRGTGYEQYF	NA	TRBJ2-7	13	NA	TRBV28
TGTGCCAGCAGGAGACAGGGGGCGAAATACAATGAGCAGTTCTTC	CASRRQGAKYNEQFF	medium-sized	TRBJ2-1	15	TRBD1	TRBV9
TGTGCCAGCAGACGGGACGGTCCTAGCACAGATACGCAGTATTTT	CASRRDGPSTDTQYF	NA	TRBJ2-3	15	NA	TRBV11-3
TGTGCCAGCTCACCACTAGGACCCCCGGACGTCTACGAGCAGTACTTC	CASSPLGPPDVYEQYF	few	TRBJ2-7	16	NA	TRBV18
TGTGCCAGCAGCCTTTCGATTGGTAGAGCAGATACGCAGTATTTT	CASSLSIGRADTQYF	few	TRBJ2-3	15	NA	TRBV6-8
TGTGCCAGCCAAGGCCCGACGGCTTCCTCCTACGAGCAGTACTTC	CASQGPTASSYEQYF	NA	TRBJ2-7	15	NA	TRBV28
TGCGCCAGCAGATCGACAGGGGGATCTGGAAACACCATATATTTT	CASRSTGGSGNTIYF	NA	TRBJ1-3	15	TRBD1	TRBV10-2
TGTGCTAGTGGTTTGGACTCAGGGGGTAGCACTGAAGCTTTCTTT	CASGLDSGGSTEAFF	NA	TRBJ1-1	15	TRBD1	TRBV12-5
TGTGCCAGTAGTATAGGTGGGGACAGCCACCAAGAGACCCAGTACTTC	CASSIGGDSHQETQYF	NA	TRBJ2-5	16	TRBD1	TRBV19
TGTGCCAGCAGTGACGGGGGCAATGAGCAGTTCTTC	CASSDGGNEQFF	NA	TRBJ2-1	12	NA	TRBV2